This TCR beta chain is drawn from a study of T cell repertoires in cytomegalovirus infection. Study details: CMV infection and matching HLA type were both indicated by public TCR beta signatures. Study results and caveats: Pooled public TCR beta family frequency picked out CMV carriers with the relevant HLA.

Only a few counts were recorded for this clonotype. The antigen remains unidentified. TCRdb used MiXCR to reprocess the reads, holding one entry per CDR3 protein. The table records 200,000 to 250,000 distinct CDR3 sequences, 6.5% of them present only once. Germline values: CDR1 MNHEY, CDR2 SVGAGI. The junction had 8 bases not matched to a gene; V was cut back by 6 bases and J by 1 base. The CDR3 runs 15 residues. The TCR sequence derives from a human donor in good health (CMV status not recorded). Some clones in this sample may be carry-over from other donors' samples. This chain uses TRBV6-5 with TRBJ2-5; 7 nucleotides align to TRBD1. Specimen: PBMCs. The CDR3 loop reads CASSPPGQRQETQYF. In nucleotides, the CDR3 is TGTGCCAGCAGCCCTCCGGGACAGCGCCAAGAGACCCAGTACTTC.